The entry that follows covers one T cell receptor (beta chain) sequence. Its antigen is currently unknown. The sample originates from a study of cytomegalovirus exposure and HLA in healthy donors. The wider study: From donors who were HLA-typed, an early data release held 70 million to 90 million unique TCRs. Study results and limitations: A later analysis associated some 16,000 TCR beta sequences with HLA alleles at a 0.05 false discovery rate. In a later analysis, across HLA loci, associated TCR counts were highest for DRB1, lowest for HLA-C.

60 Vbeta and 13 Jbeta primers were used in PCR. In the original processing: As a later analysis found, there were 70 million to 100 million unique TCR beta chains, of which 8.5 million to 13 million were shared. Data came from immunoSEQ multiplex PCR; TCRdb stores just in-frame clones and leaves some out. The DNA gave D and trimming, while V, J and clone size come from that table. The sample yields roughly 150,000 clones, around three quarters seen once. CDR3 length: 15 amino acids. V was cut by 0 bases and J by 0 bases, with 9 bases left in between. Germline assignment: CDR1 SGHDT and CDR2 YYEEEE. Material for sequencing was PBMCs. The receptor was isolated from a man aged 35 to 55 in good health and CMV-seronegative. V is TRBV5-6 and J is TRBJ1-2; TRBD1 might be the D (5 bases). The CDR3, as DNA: TGTGCCAGCAGCTTGGACAGGTTTTCTAACTATGGCTACACCTTC. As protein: CASSLDRFSNYGYTF.